One and the same sample provided the 3 T cell receptor beta chains below, sequenced in a study of cytomegalovirus exposure and HLA in healthy donors. Use of 60 Vbeta and 13 Jbeta primers characterized the PCR. Clones were sequenced by immunoSEQ multiplex PCR, and TCRdb holds only the in-frame ones, with some missing. The sample holds 150,000 or so clones, about 70% seen once. Input material: PBMCs. All receptors derive from a male donor in good health and CMV-seronegative.

The J gene is TRBJ1-2, the V gene TRBV7-3; 7 nucleotides line up with TRBD1. Per the germline V gene, CDR1 is SGHTA and CDR2 is FQGTGA. V lost 5 bases, J lost 2 bases, and 11 bases stayed unmatched. CDR3 length: 16 residues. The CDR3 DNA reads as TGTGCCAGCAGCCTCAGTCGGGACAGTCAAAACTATGGCTACACCTTC. This encodes CASSLSRDSQNYGYTF.

The chain is built from TRBV4-1 and TRBJ2-1; TRBD2 aligns across 12 bases. Germline CDR1 is MGHRA and CDR2 is YSYEKL. V trimming: 0 bases; J trimming: 7 bases; junction bases outside the gene matches: 7. The CDR3 is made up of 17 amino acids. The CDR3 is CASSQDRLAGGPNEQFF. The DNA of the CDR3 is TGCGCCAGCAGCCAAGATAGGCTAGCGGGGGGGCCGAATGAGCAGTTCTTC.

The sample holds one count of this clone. This chain uses TRBV19 with TRBJ2-7; 10 nucleotides align to TRBD2. Germline V gives CDR1 LNHDA, CDR2 SQIVND (reference sequence). The V gene end was trimmed by 6 bases and the J gene end by 0 bases; junction bases not matched to a gene: 5. This CDR3 comprises 15 residues. The CDR3 reads CASSVIAGGSYEQYF. The CDR3 coding sequence is TGTGCCAGTAGCGTCATAGCGGGAGGCTCCTACGAGCAGTACTTC.